The entry below gives a single T cell receptor beta chain sequence along with its context. Its antigen remains unidentified. This record belongs to a study of T cell responses to AZD1222 COVID-19 vaccine. Libraries were prepared by immunoSEQ multiplex PCR; TCRdb keeps only in-frame clonotypes and omits some of them. The sample yields roughly 80,000 clones, approximately 88% seen once. Study outcomes and limitations: Of spike-specific TCRs, nearly half reportedly target regions left unmutated in variants. Spike regions recognized by vaccine-associated CD4 TCRs spanned the protein, led by 160-218 and 743-854. At baseline, seropositivity was found in only 6 or 7 AZD1222 recipients. Clonal diversity was possibly underestimated, and white British individuals and females predominated among donors.

The sequencing used peripheral blood, collected on day 0 of MenACWY control vaccination. This clonotype was sampled from an adult in good health.

The CDR3 bases are TGCGCCAGCAGCCAAGGGGGCTGGGGGGAGGGCCCCTACAATGAGCAGTTCTTC. It specifies CASSQGGWGEGPYNEQFF. The J gene is TRBJ2-1, the V gene TRBV4-3; 7 nucleotides agree with TRBD2. The CDR3 is made up of 18 amino acids. The junction had 11 bases not matched to a gene; V was cut back by 1 base and J by 2 bases. Germline V gives CDR1 LGHNA, CDR2 YSLEER.